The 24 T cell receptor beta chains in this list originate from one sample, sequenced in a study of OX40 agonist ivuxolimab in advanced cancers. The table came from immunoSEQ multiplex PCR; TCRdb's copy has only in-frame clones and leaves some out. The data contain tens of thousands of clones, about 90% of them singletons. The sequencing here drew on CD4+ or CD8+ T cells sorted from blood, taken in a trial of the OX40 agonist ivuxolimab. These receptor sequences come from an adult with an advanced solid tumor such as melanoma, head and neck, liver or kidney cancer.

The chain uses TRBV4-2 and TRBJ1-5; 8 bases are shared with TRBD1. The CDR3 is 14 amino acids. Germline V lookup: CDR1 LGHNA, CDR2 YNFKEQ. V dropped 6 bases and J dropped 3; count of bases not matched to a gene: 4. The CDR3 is CASRLTGDNQPQHF. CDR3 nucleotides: TGTGCCAGCAGGTTGACAGGGGACAATCAGCCCCAGCATTTT.

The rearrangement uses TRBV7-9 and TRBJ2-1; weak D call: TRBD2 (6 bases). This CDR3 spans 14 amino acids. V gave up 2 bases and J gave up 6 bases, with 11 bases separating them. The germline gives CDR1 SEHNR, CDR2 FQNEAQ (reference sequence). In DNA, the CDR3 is TGTGCCAGCAGCTTACGGGACTTTACCAATGAGCAGTTCTTC. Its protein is CASSLRDFTNEQFF.

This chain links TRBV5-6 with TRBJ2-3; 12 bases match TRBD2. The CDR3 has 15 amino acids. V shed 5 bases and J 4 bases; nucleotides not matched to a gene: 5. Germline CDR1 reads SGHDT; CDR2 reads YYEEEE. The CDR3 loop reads CASRPGLAGSDTQYF. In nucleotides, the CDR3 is TGTGCCAGCAGACCGGGACTAGCGGGCTCAGATACGCAGTATTTT.

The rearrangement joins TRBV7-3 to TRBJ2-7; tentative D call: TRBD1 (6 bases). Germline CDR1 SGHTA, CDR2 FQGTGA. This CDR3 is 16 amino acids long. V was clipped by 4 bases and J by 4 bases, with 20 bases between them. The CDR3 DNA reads TGTGCCAGCAGCTCCCCGAGACAGGTGGGAACTTACGAGCAGTACTTC. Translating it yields CASSSPRQVGTYEQYF.

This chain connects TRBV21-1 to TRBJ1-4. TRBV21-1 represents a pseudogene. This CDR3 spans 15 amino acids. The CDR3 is CASSKRRGGNEKLFF. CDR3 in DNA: TGTGCCAGCAGCAAACGCAGGGGGGGCAATGAAAAACTGTTTTTT.

The CDR3 DNA follows: TGTGCCATCAGTACAGGGGGCTTTTCCTACGAGCAGTACTTC. This encodes CAISTGGFSYEQYF. The chain has TRBV10-3 and TRBJ2-7; 9 positions agree with TRBD1. With V trimmed by 5 bases and J by 1 base, 3 bases remained unmatched. Germline CDR1 is ENHRY and CDR2 is SYGVKD. The CDR3 extends over 14 amino acids.

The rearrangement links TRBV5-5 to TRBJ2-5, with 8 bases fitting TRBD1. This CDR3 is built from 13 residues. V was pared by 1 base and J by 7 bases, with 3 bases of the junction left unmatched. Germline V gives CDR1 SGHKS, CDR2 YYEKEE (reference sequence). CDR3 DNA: TGTGCCAGCAGCTTGCAGGACAGGGTGACCCAGTACTTC. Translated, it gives CASSLQDRVTQYF.

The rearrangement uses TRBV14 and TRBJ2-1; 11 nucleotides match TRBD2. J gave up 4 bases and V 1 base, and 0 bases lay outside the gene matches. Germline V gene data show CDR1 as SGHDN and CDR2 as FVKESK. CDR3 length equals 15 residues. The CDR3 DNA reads TGTGCCAGCAGCCAAGGGACTAGCGGGTACAATGAGCAGTTCTTC. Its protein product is CASSQGTSGYNEQFF.

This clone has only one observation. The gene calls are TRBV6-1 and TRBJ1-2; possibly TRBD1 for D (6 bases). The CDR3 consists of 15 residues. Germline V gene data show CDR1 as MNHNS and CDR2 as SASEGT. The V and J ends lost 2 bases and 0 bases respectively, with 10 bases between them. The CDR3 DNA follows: TGTGCCAGCAGTGAAACCGGACAGCCTAACTATGGCTACACCTTC. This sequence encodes CASSETGQPNYGYTF.

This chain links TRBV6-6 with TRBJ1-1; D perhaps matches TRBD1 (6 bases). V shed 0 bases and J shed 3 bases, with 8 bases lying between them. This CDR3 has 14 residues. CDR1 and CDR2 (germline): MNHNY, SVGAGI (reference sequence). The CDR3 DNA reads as TGTGCCAGCAGTTACTCGAGGGGGGACACTGAAGCTTTCTTT. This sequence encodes CASSYSRGDTEAFF.

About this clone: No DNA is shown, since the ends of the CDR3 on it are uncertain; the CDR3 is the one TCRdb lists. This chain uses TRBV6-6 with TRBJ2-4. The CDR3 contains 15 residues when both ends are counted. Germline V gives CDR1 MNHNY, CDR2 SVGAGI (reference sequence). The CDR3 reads CASSSSEIAKNIQYF.

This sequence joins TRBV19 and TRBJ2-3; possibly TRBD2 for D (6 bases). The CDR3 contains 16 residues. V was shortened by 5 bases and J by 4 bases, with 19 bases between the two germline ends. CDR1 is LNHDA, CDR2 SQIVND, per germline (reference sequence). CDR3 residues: CASSLSPTRFADTQYF. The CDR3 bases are TGTGCCAGTAGTCTCTCACCGACTAGATTCGCAGATACGCAGTATTTT.

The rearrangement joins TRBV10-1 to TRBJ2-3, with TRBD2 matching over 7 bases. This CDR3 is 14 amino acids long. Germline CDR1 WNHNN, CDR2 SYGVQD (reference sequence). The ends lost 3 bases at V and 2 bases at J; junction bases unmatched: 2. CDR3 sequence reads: CASSDSGLTDTQYF. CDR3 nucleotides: TGCGCCAGCAGTGATAGCGGGCTCACAGATACGCAGTATTTT.

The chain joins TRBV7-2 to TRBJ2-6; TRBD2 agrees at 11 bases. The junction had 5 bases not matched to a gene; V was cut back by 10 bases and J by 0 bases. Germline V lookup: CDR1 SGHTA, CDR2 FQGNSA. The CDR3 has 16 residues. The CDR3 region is CAIPGLAVSGANVLTF. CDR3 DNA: TGTGCCATTCCGGGACTAGCGGTCTCTGGGGCCAACGTCCTGACTTTC.

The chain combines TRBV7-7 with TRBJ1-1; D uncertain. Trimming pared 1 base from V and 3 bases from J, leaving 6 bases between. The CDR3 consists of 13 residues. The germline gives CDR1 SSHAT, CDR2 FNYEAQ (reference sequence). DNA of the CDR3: TGTGCCAGCAGCTTAGGCAGTGACACTGAAGCTTTCTTT. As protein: CASSLGSDTEAFF.

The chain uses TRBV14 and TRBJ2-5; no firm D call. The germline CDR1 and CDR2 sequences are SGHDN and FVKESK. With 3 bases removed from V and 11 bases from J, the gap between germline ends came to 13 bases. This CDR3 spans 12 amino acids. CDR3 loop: CASSHHPSEQYF. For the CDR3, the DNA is TGTGCCAGCAGCCACCACCCTTCAGAGCAGTACTTC.

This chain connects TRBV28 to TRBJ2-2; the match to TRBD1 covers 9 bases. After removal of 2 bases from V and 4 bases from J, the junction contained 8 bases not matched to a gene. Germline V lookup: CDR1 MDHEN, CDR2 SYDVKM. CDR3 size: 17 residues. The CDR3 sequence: CASSLMKGQGSTGELFF. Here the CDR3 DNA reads TGTGCCAGCAGTTTAATGAAGGGACAGGGCTCCACCGGGGAGCTGTTTTTT. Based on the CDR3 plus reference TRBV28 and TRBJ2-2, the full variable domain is DVKVTQSSRYLVKRTGEKVFLECVQDMDHENMFWYRQDPGLGLRLIYFSYDVKMKEKGDIPEGYSVSREKKERFSLILESASTNQTSMYLCASSLMKGQGSTGELFFGEGSRLTVL.

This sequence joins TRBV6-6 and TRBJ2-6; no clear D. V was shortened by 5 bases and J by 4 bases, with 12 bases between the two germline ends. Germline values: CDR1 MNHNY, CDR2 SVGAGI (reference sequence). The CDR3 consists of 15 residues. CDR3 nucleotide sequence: TGTGCCAGCAGTCCTTGGGCTCGGGGGGCCAACGTCCTGACTTTC. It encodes CASSPWARGANVLTF.

CDR3 nucleotide sequence: TGTGCCAGCAGCCGGGACGGTTCCTATGGCTACACCTTC. Protein product: CASSRDGSYGYTF. The chain joins TRBV7-6 to TRBJ1-2, with a weak D call TRBD1 (5 bases). CDR1 and CDR2 (germline): SGHVS, FNYEAQ. The ends were cut back, 5 bases at V and 4 bases at J, with 11 bases in the middle. The CDR3 contains 13 residues.

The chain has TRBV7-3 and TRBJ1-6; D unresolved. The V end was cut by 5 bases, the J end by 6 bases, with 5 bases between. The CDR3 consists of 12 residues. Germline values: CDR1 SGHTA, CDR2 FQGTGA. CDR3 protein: CASSSGNSPLHF. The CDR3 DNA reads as TGTGCCAGCAGCAGCGGTAATTCACCCCTCCACTTT.

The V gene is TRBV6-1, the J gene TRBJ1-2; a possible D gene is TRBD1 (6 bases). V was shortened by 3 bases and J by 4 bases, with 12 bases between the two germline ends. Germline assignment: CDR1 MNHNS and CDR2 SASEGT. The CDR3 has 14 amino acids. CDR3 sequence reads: CASSDGQKIYGYTF. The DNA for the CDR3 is TGTGCCAGCAGTGATGGACAGAAAATCTATGGCTACACCTTC.

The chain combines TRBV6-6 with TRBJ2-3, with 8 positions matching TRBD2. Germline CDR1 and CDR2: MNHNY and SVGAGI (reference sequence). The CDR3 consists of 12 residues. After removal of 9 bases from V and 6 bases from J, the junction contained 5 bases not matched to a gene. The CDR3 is CASQREMDTQYF. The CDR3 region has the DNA TGTGCCAGTCAGCGGGAGATGGATACGCAGTATTTT.

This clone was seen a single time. The CDR3 DNA sequence: TGTGCCTGGAGAACGGGACAGGGGACGGGGCCCCTCCACTTT. Translation: CAWRTGQGTGPLHF. The chain carries TRBV30 and TRBJ1-6, with 10 nucleotides matching TRBD1. The V segment lost 3 bases and the J segment 13 bases; nucleotides outside the gene matches: 9. The CDR3 covers 14 residues. Germline CDR1 reads GTSNPN; CDR2 reads SVGIG (reference sequence).

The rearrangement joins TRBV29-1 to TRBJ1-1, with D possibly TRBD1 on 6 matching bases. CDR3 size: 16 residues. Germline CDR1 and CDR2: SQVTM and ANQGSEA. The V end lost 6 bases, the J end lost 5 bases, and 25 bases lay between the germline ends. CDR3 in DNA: TGCAGCGTCCCCGGGGGCGGAGGTTTCGGCGCAACTGAAGCTTTCTTT. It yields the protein CSVPGGGGFGATEAFF.